Below, 32 T cell receptor beta chains from the same sample are listed, as sequenced in a study of blood T cells in healthy people across ages. It was with a sample-barcoded 5' primer and a J-beta primer mix that a second PCR of roughly 7 to 12 cycles was run. Via MiXCR, TCRdb re-called the 5' RACE reads, giving one row per CDR3 protein. Among 1.5 million to 2 million distinct CDR3 sequences listed, around 40% were seen once. The specimen sequenced was blood. Receptors were obtained from a human donor in good health.

The chain combines TRBV5-1 with TRBJ2-3; the match to TRBD2 covers 8 bases. Germline CDR1 is SGHRS and CDR2 is YFSETQ. CDR3 length equals 15 residues. The ends lost 6 bases at V and 3 bases at J; junction bases unmatched: 9. Here the CDR3 DNA reads TGCGCCAGCAAGTCGGGAGGGAAGGTAACAGATACGCAGTATTTT. This encodes CASKSGGKVTDTQYF. Together with reference TRBV5-1 and TRBJ2-3, the CDR3 gives the full variable domain: KAGVTQTPRYLIKTRGQQVTLSCSPISGHRSVSWYQQTPGQGLQFLFEYFSETQRNKGNFPGRFSGRQFSNSRSEMNVSTLELGDSALYLCASKSGGKVTDTQYFGPGTRLTVL.

The rearrangement links TRBV10-3 to TRBJ1-5; D gene uncertain. V was pared by 6 bases and J by 5 bases, with 14 bases between. CDR3 size: 14 residues. CDR1 and CDR2 (germline): ENHRY, SYGVKD. CDR3 coding DNA: TGTGCCATCAGGCCTGACATTGGCGATCAGCCCCAGCATTTT. It codes for CAIRPDIGDQPQHF.

With regard to this clonotype: This clone may be a read error of a much larger clone one base away. The rearrangement uses TRBV6-6 and TRBJ1-2, with TRBD1 matching over 7 bases. Losses at the gene ends were 4 bases for V and 4 bases for J; bases not matched to a gene: 9. Germline lookup yields CDR1 MNHNY and CDR2 SVGAGI (reference sequence). The CDR3 loop spans 15 amino acids. CDR3 sequence reads: CASSCGKDRFYGYTF. CDR3 bases: TGTGCCAGCAGTTGCGGGAAGGACAGGTTCTATGGCTACACCTTC.

The chain employs TRBV28 and TRBJ1-2; possibly TRBD1 for D (5 bases). The length of the CDR3 is 19 residues. V was pared by 3 bases and J by 8 bases, with 31 bases between. The germline V gene has CDR1 MDHEN and CDR2 SYDVKM. The CDR3 protein is CASSFPVGGVRIPGGGYTF. The CDR3 DNA reads TGTGCCAGCAGTTTCCCTGTCGGGGGGGTCCGAATACCCGGGGGAGGCTACACCTTC.

This clonotype has a handful of counts. V usage is TRBV4-3 and J usage is TRBJ2-7; possibly TRBD1 for D (5 bases). Trimming took 0 bases from V and 0 from J, leaving 18 bases between them. The CDR3 is 18 residues long. The germline gives CDR1 LGHNA, CDR2 YSLEER. The CDR3 sequence is CASSQDPPVAGNSYEQYF. In nucleotides, the CDR3 is TGCGCCAGCAGCCAAGATCCCCCGGTTGCAGGGAACTCCTACGAGCAGTACTTC.

This clonotype was observed a handful of times. The V and J genes are TRBV6-1 and TRBJ2-3; D may be TRBD2 (6 bases). The CDR3 has 15 residues. Deletions cut 7 bases from V and 4 bases from J, with 18 bases between. Per the germline V gene, CDR1 is MNHNS and CDR2 is SASEGT. This chain's CDR3 is CASTRAGTGPDTQYF. For the CDR3, the DNA is TGTGCCAGCACTAGGGCGGGAACAGGACCAGATACGCAGTATTTT.

This clonotype has ten or more counts. The V call is TRBV7-2, the J call TRBJ2-3, with D perhaps given as TRBD1 or TRBD2 (6 bases each). The CDR3 runs to 15 residues. V dropped 1 base and J dropped 1 base, with 9 bases sitting between them. Germline CDR1 SGHTA, CDR2 FQGNSA. This CDR3 is CASSLVGGRTDTQYF. In DNA, the CDR3 is TGTGCCAGCAGCTTAGTGGGGGGCCGCACAGATACGCAGTATTTT.

This clonotype has more than one count but fewer than ten. J is TRBJ2-1 and V is TRBV20-1; D perhaps matches TRBD1 (6 bases). This CDR3 is built from 14 residues. The germline gives CDR1 DFQATT, CDR2 SNEGSKA (reference sequence). Deletions cut 7 bases from V and 6 bases from J, with 19 bases between. The CDR3 DNA is TGCAGTGTCCTTCCGGACAGTTGGAGCAATGAGCAGTTCTTC. It encodes CSVLPDSWSNEQFF.

The table lists this clonotype with many counts. This chain joins TRBV20-1 and TRBJ2-5; D is perhaps TRBD1 or TRBD2 (5 bases each). There are 14 residues in the CDR3. Germline V gene sequence: CDR1 DFQATT, CDR2 SNEGSKA (reference sequence). Trimming removed 1 base at V and 4 bases at J, with 13 bases between. The CDR3 spells CSARGGGLGETQYF. The CDR3 region has the DNA TGCAGTGCTAGAGGTGGGGGTTTGGGAGAGACCCAGTACTTC.

The rearrangement uses TRBV29-1 and TRBJ2-6; D is unclear. The CDR3 has 19 amino acids. Germline-derived CDR1 and CDR2 are SQVTM and ANQGSEA. V shed 0 bases and J shed 0 bases, with 18 bases lying between them. In DNA, the CDR3 is TGCAGCGTTGAAGAAGTCGACAAAGACTCCGACTCTGGGGCCAACGTCCTGACTTTC. This encodes CSVEEVDKDSDSGANVLTF.

The gene calls are TRBV20-1 and TRBJ1-5; D is perhaps TRBD1 (5 bases). CDR3 length equals 15 residues. Germline V gene sequence: CDR1 DFQATT, CDR2 SNEGSKA (reference sequence). Trimming cost V 0 bases and J 5 bases, with 14 bases left between them. The CDR3 sequence: CSARDLGRTDQPQHF. CDR3 nucleotides: TGCAGTGCTAGAGATTTGGGACGGACCGATCAGCCCCAGCATTTT.

This rearrangement joins TRBV20-1 to TRBJ2-3; a weak D match, TRBD1 (6 bases). The CDR3 contains 14 residues. Germline V lookup: CDR1 DFQATT, CDR2 SNEGSKA (reference sequence). Trimming removed 6 bases from V and 4 bases from J, with 17 bases in between. The CDR3 loop reads CSANPGQGADTQYF. In DNA, the CDR3 is TGCAGTGCAAACCCGGGACAAGGGGCAGATACGCAGTATTTT.

Notes on this clonotype: Sequence at one end of the junction differs from germline and may be a read error. The chain employs TRBV5-6 and TRBJ2-4, with 7 bases matching TRBD2. The J call may be mistaken, given a closer DNA end match to TRBJ2-7. The CDR3 has 13 amino acids. CDR1 and CDR2 from the germline V gene are SGHDT and YYEEEE. The CDR3 here is CAGSIAGAYEQYF. The DNA of the CDR3 is TGTGCCGGCAGCATTGCGGGGGCCTACGAGCAGTACTTC.

The V and J genes are TRBV4-1 and TRBJ2-1; 9 bases map to TRBD2. Germline V gene lookup returns CDR1 MGHRA and CDR2 YSYEKL. The CDR3 covers 15 residues. Trimming removed 0 bases from V and 8 bases from J; junction bases left unmatched: 5. The CDR3 protein is CASSQDLTSGYEQFF. CDR3 DNA sequence: TGCGCCAGCAGCCAAGATCTTACTAGCGGGTATGAGCAGTTCTTC.

This clonotype has just a few counts. This chain joins TRBV29-1 and TRBJ2-1; no clear D gene. Per germline, CDR1 SQVTM and CDR2 ANQGSEA. The CDR3 has 13 residues. V was pared by 0 bases and J by 4 bases, with 7 bases between. The CDR3: CSVEDQGYNEQFF. The CDR3 DNA follows: TGCAGCGTTGAAGATCAAGGGTACAATGAGCAGTTCTTC.

V usage is TRBV28 and J usage is TRBJ2-7; weak D call: TRBD1 (6 bases). V was cut by 3 bases and J by 4 bases, with 16 bases left in between. Germline V gene data show CDR1 as MDHEN and CDR2 as SYDVKM. The CDR3 extends over 15 amino acids. CDR3 nucleotides: TGTGCCAGCAGTTTCCCCGGGACATGGGGGTACGAGCAGTACTTC. Translated: CASSFPGTWGYEQYF.

The chain links TRBV7-2 to TRBJ2-1; D is unresolved. This CDR3 has 13 amino acids. In germline, CDR1 is SGHTA, CDR2 FQGNSA. The V gene lost 3 bases and the J gene lost 8 bases, with 11 bases spanning the gap. CDR3 coding DNA: TGTGCCAGCAGCTTGCCCATAGCCCATGAGCAGTTCTTC. Protein sequence: CASSLPIAHEQFF. Combining the CDR3 with reference TRBV7-2 and TRBJ2-1 gives the whole variable domain GAGVSQSPSNKVTEKGKDVELRCDPISGHTALYWYRQSLGQGLEFLIYFQGNSAPDKSGLPSDRFSAERTGGSVSTLTIQRTQQEDSAVYLCASSLPIAHEQFFGPGTRLTVL.

As to this clonotype: A junction end diverges from the germline sequence, so it may reflect a read error. Here the CDR3 DNA reads TGTGCCAGCAGCCCCCTTCAGGCGGGGGGTCAAGAGATCCAGTACTTC. It is translated as CASSPLQAGGQEIQYF. The chain couples TRBV11-2 to TRBJ2-5; 8 bases match TRBD2. Germline assignment: CDR1 SGHAT and CDR2 FQNNGV. CDR3 length: 16 residues.

This clonotype was counted between two and nine times. V usage is TRBV7-3 and J usage is TRBJ2-1; 11 bases fit TRBD1. Germline V CDR1 and CDR2: SGHTA, FQGTGA. Trimming took 4 bases from V and 5 from J; bases not matched to a gene: 7. The CDR3 length is 16 residues. CDR3: CASSSPGQGGHNEQFF. Written as DNA, the CDR3 is TGTGCCAGCAGCTCCCCGGGACAGGGGGGGCACAATGAGCAGTTCTTC.

V and J are TRBV5-1 and TRBJ2-2; tentatively, D is TRBD2 (6 bases). Between the trimmed V and J ends, which lost 6 bases and 5 bases, there was a span of 14 bases. The CDR3 has 14 amino acids. Germline CDR1 is SGHRS and CDR2 is YFSETQ. CDR3 sequence (DNA): TGCGCCAGCAAAGGTACCGCGGGGACCGGGGAGCTGTTTTTT. Encoded protein: CASKGTAGTGELFF.

This clonotype was seen a few times. The chain employs TRBV5-5 and TRBJ1-1, with a possible D match to TRBD1 (5 bases). CDR3 length: 14 residues. The V gene lost 7 bases and the J gene lost 3 bases, with 16 bases spanning the gap. Per the germline V gene, CDR1 is SGHKS and CDR2 is YYEKEE (reference sequence). This chain's CDR3 is CASSGGGRYTEAFF. Written as DNA, the CDR3 is TGTGCCAGCTCGGGCGGGGGGAGGTACACTGAAGCTTTCTTT. The full variable domain, rest sourced from reference TRBV5-5 and TRBJ1-1, is DAGVTQSPTHLIKTRGQQVTLRCSPISGHKSVSWYQQVLGQGPQFIFQYYEKEERGRGNFPDRFSARQFPNYSSELNVNALLLGDSALYLCASSGGGRYTEAFFGQGTRLTVV.

The V gene is TRBV6-2 or TRBV6-3, the J gene TRBJ2-3; D possibly corresponds to TRBD2 (5 bases). Trimming cost V 2 bases and J 4 bases, with 10 bases left between them. This CDR3 has 14 amino acids. CDR1 and CDR2 from the germline V gene are MNHEY and SVGEGT. In DNA form, the CDR3 reads TGTGCCAGCAGTTACGTCGGAGGTGCAGATACGCAGTATTTT. Its protein is CASSYVGGADTQYF.

The gene calls are TRBV6-2 or TRBV6-3 and TRBJ1-1; TRBD1 might be the D (6 bases). Trimming took 6 bases from V and 0 from J, leaving 23 bases between them. CDR3 length: 18 residues. CDR1 and CDR2 (germline): MNHEY, SVGEGT. Written as DNA, the CDR3 is TGTGCCAGCAGATCACAAGGTAACAGGGTGTACATGAACACTGAAGCTTTCTTT. Its protein product is CASRSQGNRVYMNTEAFF.

The rearrangement joins TRBV13 to TRBJ2-3; D is undetermined. The V gene's germline CDR1 is PRHDT and CDR2 FYEKMQ (reference sequence). The V and J ends lost 1 base and 6 bases respectively, with 11 bases between them. The CDR3 extends over 14 amino acids. CDR3 nucleotides: TGTGCCAGCAGCTTAGTCGGGCTGAAGGATACGCAGTATTTT. Amino acid sequence: CASSLVGLKDTQYF.

The chain employs TRBV14 and TRBJ2-7, with D maybe TRBD1 (5 bases). V was cut by 3 bases and J by 2 bases, with 14 bases left in between. The germline V gene encodes CDR1 SGHDN and CDR2 FVKESK. CDR3 size: 15 residues. The CDR3: CASSQTQAKTYEQYF. CDR3 nucleotide sequence: TGTGCCAGCAGCCAGACACAGGCCAAGACCTACGAGCAGTACTTC.

J is TRBJ2-5 and V is TRBV29-1, with TRBD2 matching over 7 bases. Gene TRBJ2-1 matches the end of the DNA better, so the J call may be wrong. The CDR3 has 13 amino acids. Per germline, CDR1 SQVTM and CDR2 ANQGSEA. The chain's CDR3 is CGETEGAGETQFF. The CDR3 DNA reads TGCGGCGAGACAGAAGGCGCGGGGGAGACCCAGTTCTTC.

The V gene is TRBV4-2, the J gene TRBJ1-4, with D perhaps TRBD1 (6 bases). The germline gives CDR1 LGHNA, CDR2 YNFKEQ. The CDR3 is 14 amino acids. V was clipped by 5 bases and J by 8 bases, with 15 bases between them. The CDR3 sequence is CASSVRDTIEKLFF. The CDR3 DNA follows: TGTGCCAGCAGCGTCCGGGACACGATCGAAAAACTGTTTTTT.

This clonotype appeared a single time. This rearrangement joins TRBV7-8 to TRBJ2-1; TRBD1 aligns across 8 bases. The V gene's germline CDR1 is SGHVS and CDR2 FQNEAQ. The CDR3 has 18 residues. V lost 3 bases to trimming and J lost 8 bases; unmatched junction nucleotides: 18. CDR3 nucleotide sequence: TGTGCCAGCAGCTTGTGGACCCTACAAGGGACAGGCGCGGATGAGCAGTTCTTC. This translates into CASSLWTLQGTGADEQFF.

The V and J genes are TRBV4-1 and TRBJ2-1; 7 bases agree with TRBD1. Trimming took 6 bases from V and 2 from J; bases not matched to a gene: 10. Germline V lookup: CDR1 MGHRA, CDR2 YSYEKL. The CDR3 runs to 16 residues. CDR3 region: CASRPSGGTTYNEQFF. CDR3 DNA: TGCGCCAGCAGACCCTCAGGGGGAACAACCTACAATGAGCAGTTCTTC.

This clonotype was observed a handful of times. The V call is TRBV6-6, the J call TRBJ1-5; the match to TRBD1 covers 11 bases. With V trimmed by 5 bases and J by 0 bases, 6 bases remained unmatched. This CDR3 is 17 amino acids long. In germline, CDR1 is MNHNY, CDR2 SVGAGI (reference sequence). The CDR3 sequence: CASSRTGGDHSNQPQHF. CDR3 coding DNA: TGTGCCAGCAGTCGGACAGGGGGCGACCATAGCAATCAGCCCCAGCATTTT.

V usage is TRBV5-1 and J usage is TRBJ2-7; 8 nucleotides match TRBD1. Trimming took 6 bases from V and 3 from J; bases not matched to a gene: 17. Per germline, CDR1 SGHRS and CDR2 YFSETQ. This CDR3 region has 17 residues. The DNA for the CDR3 is TGCGCCAGCACTACCGACAGGGGAGGACGCGGGCACTACGAGCAGTACTTC. The encoded protein is CASTTDRGGRGHYEQYF.

The chain links TRBV6-5 to TRBJ2-2; D unresolved. This CDR3 is 14 amino acids long. CDR1 and CDR2 from the germline V gene are MNHEY and SVGAGI. The V and J ends lost 8 bases and 0 bases respectively, with 10 bases between them. CDR3 nucleotides: TGTGCCAGCGACGTAACTCCGAACACCGGGGAGCTGTTTTTT. Protein sequence: CASDVTPNTGELFF.